This T cell receptor beta chain was obtained from a study of shared clonotypes between healthy human individuals. Looking at the study overall: The people who gave samples were two women and a few men aged 18 to 49.

Libraries were prepared by immunoSEQ multiplex PCR; TCRdb keeps only in-frame clonotypes and omits some of them. The sample carries some 480,000 clones, around 80% recorded once. In the case of this clone: Antigen specificity is unknown.

Study results and caveats: Sequencing depth was expected to affect clonotype sharing among donors. Blood was the only sampled material, and tissue repertoires likely differ. Owing to a small donor count, the genetic and exposure-history diversity represented was limited.

The TCR sequence derives from a woman aged 40 to 49 in good health. Some clones in this sample may be carry-over from other donors' samples. Sequencing used PBMCs.

This chain's CDR3 is CASSIDRGRPTEAFF. The CDR3 DNA follows: TGTGCCAGTAGTATAGATCGCGGGCGGCCCACTGAAGCTTTCTTT. The chain is built from TRBV19 and TRBJ1-1; D is unresolved. This CDR3 is built from 15 residues. Germline V gene data show CDR1 as LNHDA and CDR2 as SQIVND (reference sequence). The germline V and J ends were trimmed by 0 bases and 4 bases, with 12 bases remaining between them.